Listed below are T cell receptor beta chains from one sample, sequenced in a study of T cell changes during pregnancy in multiple sclerosis. Only in-frame clones appear in the TCRdb table, and some are missing; sequencing was by immunoSEQ multiplex PCR. The sample consists of around 31,000 clones, roughly nine tenths of them appearing once. The sample in question was CD8+ T cells from peripheral blood mononuclear cells, obtained in the second trimester of pregnancy. These receptors originate from a female donor with multiple sclerosis, enrolled in a pregnancy study. CDR3s include the opening cysteine and the closing phenylalanine or tryptophan. The D gene is left open where the match is weak. Clone size is given for some rows only: seen once, a few or many times, or a class if the clone is expanded.

size: .; length: 13; D: .; J: TRBJ2-1; V: TRBV14; CDR3: CASSPRGSPEQFF; DNA: TGTGCCAGCAGCCCACGGGGTAGCCCTGAGCAGTTCTTC
size: .; length: 16; D: .; J: TRBJ2-1; V: TRBV6-5; CDR3: CASSYSIGETYNEQFF; DNA: TGTGCCAGCAGTTACTCGATTGGGGAGACCTACAATGAGCAGTTCTTC
size: once; length: 15; D: TRBD1; J: TRBJ2-7; V: TRBV2; CDR3: CASSYPGQARWEQYF; DNA: TGTGCCAGCAGCTATCCGGGACAGGCTCGCTGGGAGCAGTACTTC
size: .; length: 16; D: .; J: TRBJ2-1; V: TRBV7-9; CDR3: CASSFQVYVSYNEQFF; DNA: TGTGCCAGCAGCTTCCAGGTATACGTCTCCTACAATGAGCAGTTCTTC
size: .; length: 14; D: TRBD1; J: TRBJ2-7; V: TRBV5-6; CDR3: CASREGQGPYEQYF; DNA: TGTGCCAGCAGGGAAGGACAGGGGCCCTACGAGCAGTACTTC
size: .; length: 13; D: .; J: TRBJ1-1; V: TRBV28; CDR3: CASSFRQDTEAFF; DNA: TGTGCCAGCAGTTTCAGGCAGGACACTGAAGCTTTCTTT
size: .; length: 12; D: .; J: TRBJ2-7; V: TRBV30; CDR3: CACRDLAYEQYF; DNA: TGTGCCTGCCGGGATCTCGCCTACGAGCAGTACTTC
size: .; length: 17; D: TRBD2; J: TRBJ2-2; V: TRBV11-2; CDR3: CASSLVRLAGTTGELFF; DNA: TGTGCCAGCAGCTTAGTCAGGCTAGCGGGAACCACCGGGGAGCTGTTTTTT
size: .; length: 16; D: TRBD2; J: TRBJ2-5; V: TRBV4-3; CDR3: CASSQDPGLDQETQYF; DNA: TGCGCCAGCAGCCAGGACCCCGGACTAGACCAAGAGACCCAGTACTTC
size: .; length: 15; D: TRBD1; J: TRBJ2-7; V: TRBV4-1; CDR3: CASSPLTGGPYEQYF; DNA: TGCGCCAGCAGCCCGTTGACAGGGGGCCCCTACGAGCAGTACTTC
size: .; length: 14; D: .; J: TRBJ1-5; V: TRBV15; CDR3: CATTQRDSNQPQHF; DNA: TGTGCCACCACCCAGCGCGATAGCAATCAGCCCCAGCATTTT
size: .; length: 15; D: TRBD1; J: TRBJ1-2; V: TRBV2; CDR3: CASSLGTGSWDGYTF; DNA: TGTGCCAGCAGCCTGGGGACAGGATCATGGGATGGCTACACCTTC
size: .; length: 13; D: .; J: TRBJ1-5; V: TRBV28; CDR3: CASSFAVTQPQHF; DNA: TGTGCCAGCAGTTTCGCGGTCACTCAGCCCCAGCATTTT
size: .; length: 15; D: TRBD1; J: TRBJ2-7; V: TRBV7-2; CDR3: CASSYGQDFSYEQYF; DNA: TGTGCCAGCAGCTACGGACAGGACTTCTCCTACGAGCAGTACTTC
size: .; length: 13; D: .; J: TRBJ2-7; V: TRBV10-1; CDR3: CASSGHRSHEQYF; DNA: TGCGCCAGCAGTGGTCATCGGTCCCACGAGCAGTACTTC
size: .; length: 14; D: TRBD1; J: TRBJ1-2; V: TRBV25-1; CDR3: CASSASGTGYGYTF; DNA: TGTGCCAGCAGCGCCTCCGGGACAGGGTATGGCTACACCTTC
size: .; length: 13; D: .; J: TRBJ1-5; V: TRBV2; CDR3: CASSSWEDQPQHF; DNA: TGTGCCAGCAGCTCGTGGGAGGACCAGCCCCAGCATTTT
size: .; length: 13; D: TRBD2; J: TRBJ2-1; V: TRBV9; CDR3: CASKSGTNNEQFF; DNA: TGTGCCAGCAAAAGCGGGACTAACAATGAGCAGTTCTTC
size: .; length: 12; D: TRBD1; J: TRBJ1-2; V: TRBV19; CDR3: CATRQGDYGYTF; DNA: TGTGCCACGCGACAGGGGGACTATGGCTACACCTTC
size: .; length: 22; D: TRBD2; J: TRBJ2-2; V: TRBV29-1; CDR3: CSVSGSTGGLAGEGRVAGELFF; DNA: TGCAGCGTTAGTGGTAGTACAGGGGGACTAGCGGGAGAAGGTCGGGTAGCCGGGGAGCTGTTTTTT
size: .; length: 14; D: TRBD2; J: TRBJ2-7; V: TRBV6-1; CDR3: CASSEAWGGYEQYF; DNA: TGTGCCAGCAGTGAAGCGTGGGGGGGCTACGAGCAGTACTTC
size: .; length: 13; D: TRBD2; J: TRBJ2-1; V: TRBV4-1; CDR3: CASSQGLAGVMFF; DNA: TGCGCCAGCAGCCAAGGACTAGCGGGAGTTATGTTCTTC
size: .; length: 15; D: TRBD1; J: TRBJ1-1; V: TRBV4-3; CDR3: CASSQGAGGNTEAFF; DNA: TGCGCCAGCAGCCAAGGGGCAGGGGGTAACACTGAAGCTTTCTTT
size: .; length: 19; D: TRBD1; J: TRBJ2-6; V: TRBV28; CDR3: CASSLLTRGLVSGANVLTF; DNA: TGTGCCAGCAGTTTACTTACGAGGGGGCTGGTATCCGGGGCCAACGTCCTGACTTTC
size: .; length: 14; D: .; J: TRBJ2-1; V: TRBV5-1; CDR3: CASSLASGGSEQFF; DNA: TGCGCCAGCAGCTTGGCCTCAGGGGGGAGTGAGCAGTTCTTC
size: once; length: 18; D: TRBD2; J: TRBJ2-7; V: TRBV4-1; CDR3: CASSQDEATLAGGSEQYF; DNA: TGCGCCAGCAGCCAAGATGAGGCGACTCTAGCGGGAGGGTCCGAGCAGTACTTC
size: .; length: 13; D: .; J: TRBJ2-7; V: TRBV10-1; CDR3: CASSDSIDYEQYF; DNA: TGCGCCAGCAGTGACTCTATCGACTACGAGCAGTACTTC
size: .; length: 16; D: .; J: TRBJ2-7; V: TRBV11-2; CDR3: CASSLGAGGIRMEQYF; DNA: TGTGCCAGCAGCTTGGGGGCAGGCGGTATACGAATGGAGCAGTACTTC
size: .; length: 16; D: TRBD2; J: TRBJ2-2; V: TRBV6-1; CDR3: CASSEIVTSDAGELFF; DNA: TGTGCCAGCAGTGAAATTGTCACTAGCGATGCCGGGGAGCTGTTTTTT
size: .; length: 14; D: .; J: TRBJ2-2; V: TRBV11-3; CDR3: CASSPIDSSGELFF; DNA: TGTGCCAGCAGCCCAATCGACAGTTCCGGGGAGCTGTTTTTT
size: .; length: 14; D: .; J: TRBJ2-1; V: TRBV10-1; CDR3: CASSESNGSDEQFF; DNA: TGCGCCAGCAGTGAGTCAAACGGGTCGGATGAGCAGTTCTTC
size: .; length: 17; D: TRBD2; J: TRBJ2-5; V: TRBV13; CDR3: CASSSLGTSGDQETQYF; DNA: TGTGCCAGCAGCTCACTAGGGACTAGCGGAGACCAAGAGACCCAGTACTTC
size: .; length: 16; D: TRBD1; J: TRBJ2-7; V: TRBV13; CDR3: CASSLGPGQGNHEQYF; DNA: TGTGCCAGCAGCTTAGGACCGGGACAGGGTAACCACGAGCAGTACTTC
size: .; length: 17; D: TRBD2; J: TRBJ2-3; V: TRBV10-1; CDR3: CASRKKREGRCADTQYF; DNA: TGCGCCAGCAGGAAAAAGCGGGAGGGCCGTTGCGCAGATACGCAGTATTTT
size: .; length: 13; D: TRBD2; J: TRBJ2-7; V: TRBV2; CDR3: CATRGGLSYEQYF; DNA: TGTGCCACTCGCGGGGGACTCTCCTACGAGCAGTACTTC
size: .; length: 16; D: TRBD1; J: TRBJ2-7; V: TRBV6-6; CDR3: CASTGPGQGVVYEQYF; DNA: TGTGCCAGCACTGGACCGGGACAGGGTGTCGTCTACGAGCAGTACTTC
size: .; length: 15; D: TRBD2; J: TRBJ2-1; V: TRBV9; CDR3: CASTRSGRALDEQFF; DNA: TGTGCCAGCACCCGTAGCGGGAGGGCCCTGGATGAGCAGTTCTTC
size: .; length: 18; D: TRBD1; J: TRBJ2-5; V: TRBV5-6; CDR3: CASSQSDRVWEIQETQYF; DNA: TGTGCCAGCAGCCAGAGTGACAGGGTATGGGAGATCCAAGAGACCCAGTACTTC
size: .; length: 15; D: TRBD1; J: TRBJ2-7; V: TRBV16; CDR3: CASSRSDRGGYEQYF; DNA: TGTGCCAGCAGCCGATCGGACAGGGGGGGGTACGAGCAGTACTTC
size: .; length: 13; D: .; J: TRBJ2-5; V: TRBV29-1; CDR3: CSVESGAAETQYF; DNA: TGCAGCGTTGAATCGGGAGCGGCAGAGACCCAGTACTTC
size: .; length: 17; D: TRBD2; J: TRBJ2-3; V: TRBV11-2; CDR3: CASSPRSSGSVADTQYF; DNA: TGTGCCAGCAGCCCCAGGAGTAGCGGGAGTGTGGCAGATACGCAGTATTTT
size: .; length: 15; D: TRBD1; J: TRBJ1-2; V: TRBV7-6; CDR3: CASSLASGQVYGYTF; DNA: TGTGCCAGCAGCTTAGCTTCGGGACAGGTCTATGGCTACACCTTC
size: .; length: 15; D: .; J: TRBJ2-3; V: TRBV27; CDR3: CASSFFRTATDTQYF; DNA: TGTGCCAGCAGTTTCTTTAGGACAGCCACAGATACGCAGTATTTT